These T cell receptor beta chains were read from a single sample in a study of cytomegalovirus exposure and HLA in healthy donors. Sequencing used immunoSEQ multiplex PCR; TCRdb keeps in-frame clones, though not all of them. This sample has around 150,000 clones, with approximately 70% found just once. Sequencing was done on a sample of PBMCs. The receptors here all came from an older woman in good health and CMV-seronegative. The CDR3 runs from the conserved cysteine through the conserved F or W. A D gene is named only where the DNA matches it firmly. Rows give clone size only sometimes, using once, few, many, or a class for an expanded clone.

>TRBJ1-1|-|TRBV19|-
CASSQAKNTEAFF
TGTGCCAGTAGTCAGGCAAAGAACACTGAAGCTTTCTTT
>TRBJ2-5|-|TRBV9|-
CASSVDGARIQETQYF
TGTGCCAGCAGCGTAGATGGCGCCAGGATCCAAGAGACCCAGTACTTC
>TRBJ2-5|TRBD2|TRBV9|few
CASSVGLAGGGETQYF
TGTGCCAGCAGCGTAGGACTAGCGGGAGGAGGGGAGACCCAGTACTTC
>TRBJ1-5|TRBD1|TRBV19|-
CASSTDRVQPQHF
TGTGCCAGTAGTACGGACAGGGTTCAGCCCCAGCATTTT
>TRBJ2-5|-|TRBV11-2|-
CASSPGGKETQYF
TGTGCCAGCAGCCCTGGAGGAAAAGAGACCCAGTACTTC
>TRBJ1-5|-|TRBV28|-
CASSSPGGTAINQPQHF
TGTGCCAGCAGTTCGCCCGGCGGGACGGCCATCAATCAGCCCCAGCATTTT
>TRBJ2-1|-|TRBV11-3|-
CASSSQEGYEQFF
TGTGCCAGCAGCTCCCAGGAGGGGTATGAGCAGTTCTTC
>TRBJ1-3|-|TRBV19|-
CASSMLSSGNTIYF
TGTGCCAGTAGTATGCTGAGCTCTGGAAACACCATATATTTT
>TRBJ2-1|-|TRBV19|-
CASSIRGSYNEQFF
TGTGCCAGTAGTATAAGAGGCTCCTACAATGAGCAGTTCTTC
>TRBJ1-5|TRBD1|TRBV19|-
CASSIRGGGGNQPQHF
TGTGCCAGTAGTATCAGAGGGGGCGGCGGCAATCAGCCCCAGCATTTT
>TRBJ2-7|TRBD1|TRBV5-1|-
CASSPQTGGYEQYF
TGCGCCAGCAGCCCTCAGACAGGGGGCTACGAGCAGTACTTC
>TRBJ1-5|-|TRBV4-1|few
CASSQDQAGRGDQPQHF
TGCGCCAGCAGCCAAGACCAGGCAGGCAGGGGCGATCAGCCCCAGCATTTT
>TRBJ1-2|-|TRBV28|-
CATIQDYGYTF
TGTGCCACCATCCAGGACTATGGCTACACCTTC
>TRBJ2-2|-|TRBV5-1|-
CASSLGGRNTGELFF
TGCGCCAGCAGCTTGGGGGGCCGGAACACCGGGGAGCTGTTTTTT
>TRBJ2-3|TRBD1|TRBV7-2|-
CASSESRGPGNTQYF
TGTGCCAGCAGCGAAAGCAGGGGGCCAGGGAATACGCAGTATTTT
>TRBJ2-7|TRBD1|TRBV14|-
CASSPLGQQSEQYF
TGTGCCAGCAGCCCCCTGGGACAGCAGAGCGAGCAGTACTTC
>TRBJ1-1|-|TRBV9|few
CASSVEVAGTEAFF
TGTGCCAGCAGCGTAGAGGTGGCGGGGACTGAAGCTTTCTTT
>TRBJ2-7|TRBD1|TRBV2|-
CASSWDSSYEQYF
TGTGCCAGCAGTTGGGACAGCTCCTACGAGCAGTACTTC
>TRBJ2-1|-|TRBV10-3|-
CAISERGGAEDEQFF
TGTGCCATCAGTGAGCGGGGCGGGGCAGAGGACGAGCAGTTCTTC
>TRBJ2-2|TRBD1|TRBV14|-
CASSPFTGGYTGELFF
TGTGCCAGCAGCCCCTTCACAGGGGGTTACACCGGGGAGCTGTTTTTT
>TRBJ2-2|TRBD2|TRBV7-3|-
CASSLGRLADYTGELFF
TGTGCCAGCAGCCTGGGGAGACTAGCGGATTACACCGGGGAGCTGTTTTTT
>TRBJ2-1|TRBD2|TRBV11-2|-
CASSPRGGRDEQFF
TGTGCCAGCAGCCCGCGGGGGGGCCGGGATGAGCAGTTCTTC
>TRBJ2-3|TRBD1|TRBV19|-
CASIGQGAWDTQYF
TGTGCCAGTATAGGACAGGGGGCGTGGGATACGCAGTATTTT
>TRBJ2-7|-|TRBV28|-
CASSLVNEQYF
TGTGCCAGCAGTTTAGTTAACGAGCAGTACTTC
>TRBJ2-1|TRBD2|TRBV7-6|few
CASSLNQAGSYNEQFF
TGTGCCAGCAGCTTAAACCAAGCGGGGTCATACAATGAGCAGTTCTTC
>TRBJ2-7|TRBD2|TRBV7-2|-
CASSLQRGSYEQYF
TGTGCCAGCAGCTTACAGCGGGGTAGTTACGAGCAGTACTTC
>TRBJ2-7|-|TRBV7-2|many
CASSLGLDIPGEQYF
TGTGCCAGCAGCTTAGGACTAGACATTCCAGGCGAGCAGTACTTC
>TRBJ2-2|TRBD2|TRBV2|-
CASSGGGYTGELFF
TGTGCCAGCAGTGGCGGGGGGTACACCGGGGAGCTGTTTTTT
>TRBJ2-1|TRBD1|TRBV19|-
CASSTGVQRGEQFF
TGTGCCAGTAGCACAGGGGTTCAACGAGGTGAGCAGTTCTTC
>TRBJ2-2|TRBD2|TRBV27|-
CASSLRAGGLSSNTGELFF
TGTGCCAGCAGTTTAAGAGCGGGGGGCCTCAGTTCGAACACCGGGGAGCTGTTTTTT
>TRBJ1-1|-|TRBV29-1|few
CSVLRGTTEAFF
TGCAGCGTTTTAAGGGGGACAACTGAAGCTTTCTTT
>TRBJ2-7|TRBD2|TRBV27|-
CASSSNGLAGVSYEQYF
TGTGCCAGCAGTTCTAACGGACTAGCGGGGGTCTCCTACGAGCAGTACTTC
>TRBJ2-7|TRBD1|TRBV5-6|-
CASSLQGSPYEQYF
TGTGCCAGCAGCCTACAGGGGTCTCCCTACGAGCAGTACTTC
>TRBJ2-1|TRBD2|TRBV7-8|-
CASSLTSGTYNEQFF
TGTGCCAGCAGCTTGACTAGCGGTACCTACAATGAGCAGTTCTTC
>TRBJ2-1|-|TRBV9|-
CASSVPSRGGEQNEQFF
TGTGCCAGCAGCGTACCGTCGAGAGGAGGAGAACAGAATGAGCAGTTCTTC
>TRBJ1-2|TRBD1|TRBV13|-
CASSLDGQGPYGYTF
TGTGCCAGCAGCTTAGACGGACAGGGGCCCTATGGCTACACCTTC
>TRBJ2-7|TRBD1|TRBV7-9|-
CSSSLAGTGGIYEQYF
TGTTCCAGCAGCTTAGCGGGGACAGGGGGCATCTACGAGCAGTACTTC
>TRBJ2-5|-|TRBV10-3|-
CAISESVRGKETQYF
TGTGCCATCAGTGAGTCAGTCAGGGGAAAAGAGACCCAGTACTTC
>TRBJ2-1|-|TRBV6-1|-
CATNGPSSYNEQFF
TGTGCCACTAACGGCCCTAGCTCCTACAATGAGCAGTTCTTC
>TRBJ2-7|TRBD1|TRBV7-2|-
CASSSGDRALREQYF
TGTGCCAGCAGCTCTGGGGACAGAGCCCTTCGGGAGCAGTACTTC
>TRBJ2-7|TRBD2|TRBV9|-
CASSVGTRSAEQYF
TGTGCCAGCAGCGTAGGGACTAGAAGTGCCGAGCAGTACTTC